These 14 T cell receptor beta chains came from one sample sequenced in a study of T cell responses to AZD1222 COVID-19 vaccine (dated by TCRdb to about 2021). The method was the immunoSEQ multiplex PCR assay. Held by TCRdb, this immuneACCESS table contains in-frame sequences only and omits some clones. Under half of the omission traces to an unresolved V gene where checked; the cause of the rest is unknown. Counted in this sample were 55,000 to 75,000 clones; 88% of them appeared once. Less than 9.5% of the sample lies in the top ten. Read against the paper, the sample's time point label means: baseline before first vaccination. Here the sequenced sample was peripheral blood, taken on day 0 of AZD1222 vaccination. All receptors derive from an adult in good health.

The J gene is TRBJ2-5, the V gene TRBV9, with D maybe TRBD2 (6 bases). Germline V gene lookup returns CDR1 SGDLS and CDR2 YYNGEE. The CDR3 is 13 amino acids. Trimming took 4 bases from V and 4 from J, leaving 11 bases between them. The CDR3 here is CASSPDGRETQYF. The CDR3 DNA follows: TGTGCCAGCAGCCCTGACGGGAGAGAGACCCAGTACTTC.

This sequence joins TRBV4-1 and TRBJ1-2; D is uncertain. This CDR3 region has 16 residues. CDR1 and CDR2 (germline): MGHRA, YSYEKL. V was shortened by 0 bases and J by 0 bases, with 11 bases between the two germline ends. The CDR3 DNA follows: TGCGCCAGCAGCCAAGACGCGAGAATAACTAACTATGGCTACACCTTC. Amino acid sequence: CASSQDARITNYGYTF.

The chain combines TRBV5-5 with TRBJ1-2; 8 bases agree with TRBD1. The J segment lost 6 bases and the V segment lost 5 bases, leaving 15 bases of the junction unmatched. The germline CDR1 and CDR2 sequences are SGHKS and YYEKEE (reference sequence). This CDR3 contains 16 residues. The CDR3 sequence is CASRAGAGGAIDGYTF. Written as DNA, the CDR3 is TGTGCCAGCAGGGCTGGCGCAGGGGGCGCAATCGATGGCTACACCTTC.

The gene calls are TRBV9 and TRBJ2-7, with 10 bases matching TRBD2. CDR3 length: 17 amino acids. The junction had 13 bases not matched to a gene; V was cut back by 4 bases and J by 3 bases. Germline V lookup: CDR1 SGDLS, CDR2 YYNGEE. The CDR3 DNA follows: TGTGCCAGCAGCAGAACGGAGACTAGCGGGTCCTTCTACGAGCAGTACTTC. Translating gives CASSRTETSGSFYEQYF.

Only one count was recorded for this clone. The chain uses TRBV7-3 and TRBJ2-1; 7 bases line up with TRBD1. The junction had 6 bases not matched to a gene; V was cut back by 3 bases and J by 4 bases. CDR3 length: 15 amino acids. Germline CDR1 reads SGHTA; CDR2 reads FQGTGA. The CDR3 reads CASSFGAGGYNEQFF. CDR3 coding DNA: TGTGCCAGCAGCTTTGGGGCAGGGGGTTACAATGAGCAGTTCTTC.

The V call is TRBV5-1, the J call TRBJ2-5, with a weak D call TRBD2 (5 bases). CDR1 is SGHRS and CDR2 is YFSETQ in the germline V gene. The CDR3 totals 14 residues. Trimming left V 3 bases short and J 2 bases short, with 11 bases between. The CDR3 spells CASSSGRGQETQYF. The CDR3 DNA reads TGCGCCAGCAGCTCAGGACGAGGGCAAGAGACCCAGTACTTC.

The V and J genes are TRBV21-1 and TRBJ1-4. TRBV21-1 is shown as a pseudogene. The CDR3 loop spans 13 amino acids. CDR3 DNA: TGTGCCAGCAGCCCGGGCCCAAGGAAAAAACTGTTTTTT. The encoded protein is CASSPGPRKKLFF.

The chain carries TRBV29-1 and TRBJ1-4, with 7 bases fitting TRBD1. The CDR3 length is 15 residues. The germline CDR1 and CDR2 sequences are SQVTM and ANQGSEA. The V gene end was trimmed by 6 bases and the J gene end by 4 bases; junction bases not matched to a gene: 11. The DNA of the CDR3 is TGCAGCGTCGCAGGGGGGCAGGGGTTTAATGAAAAACTGTTTTTT. Protein sequence: CSVAGGQGFNEKLFF.

The gene calls are TRBV30 and TRBJ2-7, with TRBD1 matching over 7 bases. The germline CDR1 and CDR2 sequences are GTSNPN and SVGIG (reference sequence). The CDR3 totals 13 residues. Trimming removed 2 bases from V and 2 bases from J; junction bases left unmatched: 3. As DNA, the CDR3 is TGTGCCTGGAGTCGAGACAGGGCCTACGAGCAGTACTTC. Amino acid sequence: CAWSRDRAYEQYF.

This clone was observed a few times. This chain connects TRBV29-1 to TRBJ2-5; 8 bases map to TRBD2. Germline V gives CDR1 SQVTM, CDR2 ANQGSEA. Trimming removed 3 bases from V and 4 bases from J; junction bases left unmatched: 4. This CDR3 has 13 residues. The CDR3 nucleotides are TGCAGCGTTGAGCGGGGGGCGGCAGAGACCCAGTACTTC. Amino acids: CSVERGAAETQYF.

The chain carries TRBV7-2 and TRBJ2-5; the match to TRBD2 covers 13 bases. Germline V gives CDR1 SGHTA, CDR2 FQGNSA. The ends lost 1 base at V and 5 bases at J; junction bases unmatched: 4. The CDR3 loop spans 16 amino acids. CDR3 sequence: CASSLGGLAGTETQYF. Here the CDR3 DNA reads TGTGCCAGCAGCTTAGGGGGACTAGCGGGAACGGAGACCCAGTACTTC. Complete variable domain (other parts from reference TRBV7-2 and TRBJ2-5): GAGVSQSPSNKVTEKGKDVELRCDPISGHTALYWYRQSLGQGLEFLIYFQGNSAPDKSGLPSDRFSAERTGGSVSTLTIQRTQQEDSAVYLCASSLGGLAGTETQYFGPGTRLLVL.

The chain is built from TRBV27 and TRBJ2-1; 13 bases are a match to TRBD2. V was pared by 2 bases and J by 7 bases, with 5 bases of the junction left unmatched. The CDR3 loop spans 16 amino acids. Per the germline V gene, CDR1 is MNHEY and CDR2 is SMNVEV (reference sequence). The CDR3 nucleotides read TGTGCCAGCAGTTTACCGGGACTAGCGGGATCGAATGAGCAGTTCTTC. Protein sequence: CASSLPGLAGSNEQFF.

V gene TRBV11-3 combines with J gene TRBJ1-6, with D unresolved. Trimming removed 0 bases from V and 6 bases from J, with 3 bases in between. From germline, CDR1 is SGHNT and CDR2 YENEEA. The CDR3 runs 13 residues. The CDR3 DNA sequence: TGTGCCAGCAGCTTAGATATTAATTCACCCCTCCACTTT. It translates to CASSLDINSPLHF. The full variable domain, its missing parts supplied by reference TRBV11-3 and TRBJ1-6, is EAGVVQSPRYKIIEKKQPVAFWCNPISGHNTLYWYLQNLGQGPELLIRYENEEAVDDSQLPKDRFSAERLKGVDSTLKIQPAELGDSAVYLCASSLDINSPLHFGNGTRLTVT.

V and J are TRBV19 and TRBJ2-3; the match to TRBD1 covers 11 bases. The germline V gene has CDR1 LNHDA and CDR2 SQIVND (reference sequence). The length of the CDR3 is 14 residues. V trimming: 5 bases; J trimming: 3 bases; junction bases outside the gene matches: 1. As DNA, the CDR3 is TGTGCCAGTAGTCGGGACAGGGGGACAGATACGCAGTATTTT. This codes for CASSRDRGTDTQYF. Looking up the rest from reference TRBV19 and TRBJ2-3 gives the full variable domain: DGGITQSPKYLFRKEGQNVTLSCEQNLNHDAMYWYRQDPGQGLRLIYYSQIVNDFQKGDIAEGYSVSREKKESFPLTVTSAQKNPTAFYLCASSRDRGTDTQYFGPGTRLTVL.